The rows below give T cell receptor beta chains drawn from one sample of a study of metastatic and nonmetastatic thyroid tumors. TCRdb re-processed the PCR reads through MiXCR. This table holds tens of thousands of clones, around a third found once. Sequenced input: tumor tissue. The receptors shown here come from a female donor with papillary thyroid cancer or a benign thyroid nodule (not recorded which). Some clones in this sample may be carry-over from other donors' samples. CDR3s include the opening cysteine and the closing phenylalanine or tryptophan. Each record gives: V gene, clone size, D gene, J gene, CDR3 protein, CDR3 DNA. A D gene is named only where the DNA matches it firmly. A row's size may be missing; if present it is once, few, many or a size class.

v_gene: TRBV5-1
abundance: -
d_gene: -
j_gene: TRBJ2-2
CDR3aa: CASSPSGWLNTGELFF
CDR3nt: TGCGCCAGCAGCCCCAGTGGGTGGCTAAACACCGGGGAGCTGTTTTTT

v_gene: TRBV6-1
abundance: few
d_gene: -
j_gene: TRBJ1-1
CDR3aa: CASKDGRPNTEAFF
CDR3nt: TGTGCCAGCAAGGACGGCAGACCGAACACTGAAGCTTTCTTT

v_gene: TRBV7-2
abundance: -
d_gene: -
j_gene: TRBJ2-1
CDR3aa: CASSLVGTNEQFF
CDR3nt: TGTGCCAGCAGCTTAGTTGGGACCAATGAGCAGTTCTTC

v_gene: TRBV12-3/TRBV12-4
abundance: -
d_gene: TRBD2
j_gene: TRBJ2-5
CDR3aa: CATTSGNQETQYF
CDR3nt: TGTGCCACGACTAGCGGAAACCAAGAGACCCAGTACTTC

v_gene: TRBV6-4
abundance: few
d_gene: -
j_gene: TRBJ2-2
CDR3aa: CASSPQGCANTGELFF
CDR3nt: TGTGCCAGCAGTCCCCAGGGCTGTGCGAACACCGGGGAGCTGTTTTTT

v_gene: TRBV7-2
abundance: -
d_gene: TRBD1
j_gene: TRBJ2-7
CDR3aa: CASSLAGQGWYEQYF
CDR3nt: TGTGCCAGCAGCTTAGCGGGACAGGGCTGGTACGAGCAGTACTTC

v_gene: TRBV2
abundance: few
d_gene: -
j_gene: TRBJ1-6
CDR3aa: CASTGSSYNSPLHF
CDR3nt: TGTGCCAGCACAGGGAGCTCCTATAATTCACCCCTCCACTTT

v_gene: TRBV25-1
abundance: -
d_gene: -
j_gene: TRBJ2-2
CDR3aa: CASSVPGNTGELFF
CDR3nt: TGTGCCAGCAGTGTTCCAGGGAACACCGGGGAGCTGTTTTTT

v_gene: TRBV7-2
abundance: -
d_gene: -
j_gene: TRBJ1-2
CDR3aa: CASSFRGAYGYTF
CDR3nt: TGTGCCAGCAGCTTCCGGGGGGCCTATGGCTACACCTTC

v_gene: TRBV6-2/TRBV6-3
abundance: -
d_gene: -
j_gene: TRBJ2-3
CDR3aa: CASSYLAVGTDTQYF
CDR3nt: TGTGCCAGCAGTTACTTAGCCGTTGGGACAGATACGCAGTATTTT

v_gene: TRBV7-9
abundance: few
d_gene: TRBD1
j_gene: TRBJ2-2
CDR3aa: CASRPGQGGTGELFF
CDR3nt: TGTGCCAGCAGACCGGGACAGGGTGGAACCGGGGAGCTGTTTTTT

v_gene: TRBV6-1
abundance: few
d_gene: -
j_gene: TRBJ1-1
CDR3aa: CASSDPYRVRNTEAFF
CDR3nt: TGTGCCAGCAGTGACCCGTACAGGGTCCGGAACACTGAAGCTTTCTTT

v_gene: TRBV6-1
abundance: -
d_gene: TRBD2
j_gene: TRBJ2-3
CDR3aa: CASQRESPTDTQYF
CDR3nt: TGTGCCAGCCAGCGGGAGTCCCCCACAGATACGCAGTATTTT

v_gene: TRBV6-1
abundance: few
d_gene: -
j_gene: TRBJ1-6
CDR3aa: CASSELVAAGSSPLHF
CDR3nt: TGTGCCAGCAGTGAACTGGTGGCAGCGGGTAGCTCACCCCTCCACTTT

v_gene: TRBV6-5
abundance: few
d_gene: -
j_gene: TRBJ1-4
CDR3aa: CASSYSTPRKLFF
CDR3nt: TGTGCCAGCAGTTACTCGACCCCGAGAAAACTGTTTTTT

v_gene: TRBV11-1
abundance: -
d_gene: -
j_gene: TRBJ2-7
CDR3aa: CASSSIFWSTSGIPYEQYF
CDR3nt: -

v_gene: TRBV6-5
abundance: -
d_gene: -
j_gene: TRBJ2-7
CDR3aa: CASSYRDTSYEQYF
CDR3nt: TGTGCCAGCAGTTACCGCGACACCTCCTACGAGCAGTACTTC

v_gene: TRBV6-1
abundance: few
d_gene: TRBD2
j_gene: TRBJ2-2
CDR3aa: CASTVAGGLTGELFF
CDR3nt: TGTGCCAGCACTGTAGCGGGAGGTCTGACCGGGGAGCTGTTTTTT

v_gene: TRBV6-1
abundance: few
d_gene: -
j_gene: TRBJ2-7
CDR3aa: CASSGGQGQLGEQYF
CDR3nt: TGTGCCAGCAGTGGGGGTCAGGGGCAGCTTGGCGAGCAGTACTTC

v_gene: TRBV6-5
abundance: -
d_gene: -
j_gene: TRBJ2-1
CDR3aa: CASSYSSGSYNEQFF
CDR3nt: TGTGCCAGCAGTTACTCCAGCGGCTCCTACAATGAGCAGTTCTTC

v_gene: TRBV2
abundance: large
d_gene: TRBD2
j_gene: TRBJ2-1
CDR3aa: CASSGASGRSEQFF
CDR3nt: TGTGCCAGCAGTGGGGCTAGCGGGAGAAGCGAGCAGTTCTTC

v_gene: TRBV6-1
abundance: few
d_gene: TRBD1
j_gene: TRBJ1-1
CDR3aa: CASLQGENTEAFF
CDR3nt: TGTGCCAGTTTACAGGGGGAGAACACTGAAGCTTTCTTT

v_gene: TRBV11-2
abundance: -
d_gene: -
j_gene: TRBJ2-1
CDR3aa: CASSLSRFSEQFF
CDR3nt: TGTGCCAGCAGCTTATCACGGTTTAGTGAGCAGTTCTTC

v_gene: TRBV12-3/TRBV12-4
abundance: few
d_gene: -
j_gene: TRBJ2-1
CDR3aa: CASSAKQGSNEQFF
CDR3nt: TGTGCCAGCAGTGCCAAACAGGGATCCAATGAGCAGTTCTTC

v_gene: TRBV5-1
abundance: -
d_gene: -
j_gene: TRBJ2-7
CDR3aa: CASSLATGNEQYF
CDR3nt: TGCGCCAGCAGCTTGGCCACGGGAAACGAGCAGTACTTC

v_gene: TRBV30
abundance: few
d_gene: TRBD1
j_gene: TRBJ2-7
CDR3aa: CAWSSAGTGLRSYEQYF
CDR3nt: TGTGCCTGGAGTTCCGCCGGGACAGGGTTGAGGTCCTACGAGCAGTACTTC

v_gene: TRBV28
abundance: -
d_gene: -
j_gene: TRBJ2-7
CDR3aa: CASNDGSYEQYF
CDR3nt: TGTGCCAGCAACGACGGTTCCTACGAGCAGTACTTC

v_gene: TRBV18
abundance: -
d_gene: -
j_gene: TRBJ2-7
CDR3aa: CASSPLGDLEQYF
CDR3nt: TGTGCCAGCTCACCACTAGGGGATCTCGAGCAGTACTTC

v_gene: TRBV2
abundance: few
d_gene: TRBD2
j_gene: TRBJ2-5
CDR3aa: CASGGGGMETQYF
CDR3nt: TGTGCCAGCGGGGGGGGTGGTATGGAGACCCAGTACTTC

v_gene: TRBV6-1
abundance: -
d_gene: TRBD1
j_gene: TRBJ1-2
CDR3aa: CASTSQGAPYYGYTF
CDR3nt: TGTGCCAGCACATCACAGGGGGCCCCGTACTATGGCTACACCTTC

v_gene: TRBV2
abundance: few
d_gene: -
j_gene: TRBJ2-2
CDR3aa: CASSRFGIQNTGELFF
CDR3nt: TGTGCCAGCAGTCGGTTCGGGATACAGAACACCGGGGAGCTGTTTTTT

v_gene: TRBV20-1
abundance: few
d_gene: TRBD1
j_gene: TRBJ1-3
CDR3aa: CSARAEQGSIYF
CDR3nt: TGCAGTGCTAGAGCGGAACAGGGGTCCATATATTTT

v_gene: TRBV5-8
abundance: -
d_gene: TRBD1
j_gene: TRBJ1-3
CDR3aa: CASSRTGAPGNTIYF
CDR3nt: TGTGCCAGCAGCCGAACAGGGGCACCTGGAAACACCATATATTTT

v_gene: TRBV6-1
abundance: many
d_gene: -
j_gene: TRBJ1-2
CDR3aa: CASSEHGGGGSYGYTF
CDR3nt: TGTGCCAGCAGTGAACACGGGGGAGGCGGGAGCTATGGCTACACCTTC

v_gene: TRBV30
abundance: -
d_gene: -
j_gene: TRBJ1-2
CDR3aa: CAWTHLRGNYGYTF
CDR3nt: TGTGCCTGGACCCATCTCCGGGGGAACTATGGCTACACCTTC

v_gene: TRBV6-1
abundance: -
d_gene: TRBD2
j_gene: TRBJ2-3
CDR3aa: CASSDWTGGQVDTQYF
CDR3nt: TGTGCCAGCAGTGATTGGACGGGAGGGCAGGTAGATACGCAGTATTTT

v_gene: TRBV28
abundance: many
d_gene: -
j_gene: TRBJ1-3
CDR3aa: CASSVVGGAGNTIYF
CDR3nt: TGTGCCAGCAGCGTCGTGGGGGGCGCCGGAAACACCATATATTTT

v_gene: TRBV19
abundance: few
d_gene: -
j_gene: TRBJ1-6
CDR3aa: CASNRGQNNSPLHF
CDR3nt: TGTGCCAGCAACCGAGGACAGAATAATTCACCCCTCCACTTT

v_gene: TRBV9
abundance: -
d_gene: -
j_gene: TRBJ1-3
CDR3aa: CASSANVRDISGNTIYF
CDR3nt: TGTGCCAGCAGCGCCAATGTTCGGGACATCTCTGGAAACACCATATATTTT

v_gene: TRBV2
abundance: -
d_gene: TRBD2
j_gene: TRBJ2-1
CDR3aa: CASSEVAGVIYNEQFF
CDR3nt: TGTGCCAGCAGTGAAGTAGCGGGAGTGATCTACAATGAGCAGTTCTTC

v_gene: TRBV30
abundance: -
d_gene: -
j_gene: TRBJ1-2
CDR3aa: CAWYAEVIRSYTF
CDR3nt: TGTGCCTGGTATGCCGAGGTGATCAGAAGCTACACCTTC

v_gene: TRBV5-1
abundance: -
d_gene: TRBD2
j_gene: TRBJ2-7
CDR3aa: CASSLEASGPYEQYF
CDR3nt: TGCGCCAGCAGCTTGGAGGCTAGCGGTCCCTACGAGCAGTACTTC

v_gene: TRBV20-1
abundance: -
d_gene: TRBD1
j_gene: TRBJ1-2
CDR3aa: CSARGQGALGGYTF
CDR3nt: TGCAGTGCTAGGGGACAGGGAGCGCTTGGGGGCTACACCTTC

v_gene: TRBV28
abundance: few
d_gene: TRBD2
j_gene: TRBJ2-1
CDR3aa: CASTRLRLADNEQFF
CDR3nt: TGTGCCAGCACCCGCCTGCGACTAGCGGACAATGAGCAGTTCTTC

v_gene: TRBV30
abundance: medium-sized
d_gene: -
j_gene: TRBJ2-5
CDR3aa: CAWSGQGETQYF
CDR3nt: TGTGCCTGGAGTGGCCAGGGCGAGACCCAGTACTTC

v_gene: TRBV2
abundance: -
d_gene: -
j_gene: TRBJ1-1
CDR3aa: CASSGHENTEAFF
CDR3nt: TGTGCCAGCAGTGGACATGAGAACACTGAAGCTTTCTTT

v_gene: TRBV6-6
abundance: few
d_gene: TRBD2
j_gene: TRBJ2-1
CDR3aa: CASSYEFAGVGDNEQFF
CDR3nt: TGTGCCAGCAGTTACGAGTTCGCGGGGGTCGGAGACAATGAGCAGTTCTTC

v_gene: TRBV25-1
abundance: -
d_gene: -
j_gene: TRBJ1-2
CDR3aa: CASQPQGFFGYGYTF
CDR3nt: TGTGCCAGTCAACCACAGGGTTTCTTCGGCTATGGCTACACCTTC

v_gene: TRBV30
abundance: -
d_gene: -
j_gene: TRBJ2-1
CDR3aa: CAWSVAEWQFF
CDR3nt: TGTGCCTGGAGTGTGGCCGAATGGCAGTTCTTC

v_gene: TRBV6-1
abundance: few
d_gene: -
j_gene: TRBJ2-7
CDR3aa: CASRPTFLRDEQYF
CDR3nt: TGTGCCAGCAGGCCGACCTTCCTTAGGGACGAGCAGTACTTC

v_gene: TRBV28
abundance: -
d_gene: -
j_gene: TRBJ2-7
CDR3aa: CASSSRGYDEQYF
CDR3nt: TGTGCCAGCAGTTCCAGGGGTTATGACGAGCAGTACTTC

v_gene: TRBV28
abundance: -
d_gene: -
j_gene: TRBJ1-5
CDR3aa: CASMVGAGNQPQHF
CDR3nt: TGTGCCAGCATGGTCGGAGCGGGCAATCAGCCCCAGCATTTT

v_gene: TRBV6-1
abundance: -
d_gene: TRBD1
j_gene: TRBJ1-2
CDR3aa: CASRPSGGAGGYTF
CDR3nt: TGTGCCAGCAGACCCTCAGGGGGCGCCGGGGGCTACACCTTC

v_gene: TRBV5-1
abundance: few
d_gene: TRBD1
j_gene: TRBJ2-1
CDR3aa: CASSLADRGHEQFF
CDR3nt: TGCGCCAGCAGCTTGGCGGACAGGGGCCATGAGCAGTTCTTC

v_gene: TRBV18
abundance: -
d_gene: -
j_gene: TRBJ1-4
CDR3aa: CASSPVRPAYNEKLFF
CDR3nt: TGTGCCAGCTCACCAGTACGGCCCGCGTATAATGAAAAACTGTTTTTT

v_gene: TRBV5-1
abundance: -
d_gene: TRBD1
j_gene: TRBJ2-1
CDR3aa: CASSLGQGASEQFF
CDR3nt: TGCGCCAGCAGCTTGGGACAGGGGGCAAGTGAGCAGTTCTTC

v_gene: TRBV30
abundance: -
d_gene: -
j_gene: TRBJ1-3
CDR3aa: CAWKASGNTIYF
CDR3nt: TGTGCCTGGAAGGCCTCTGGAAACACCATATATTTT

v_gene: TRBV6-5
abundance: -
d_gene: -
j_gene: TRBJ2-2
CDR3aa: CASSVTHRGELFF
CDR3nt: TGTGCCAGCAGTGTAACACACAGAGGGGAGCTGTTTTTT

v_gene: TRBV6-5
abundance: few
d_gene: TRBD1
j_gene: TRBJ1-2
CDR3aa: CASSYSGQDYGYTF
CDR3nt: TGTGCCAGCAGTTACTCGGGACAGGACTATGGCTACACCTTC